The present T cell receptor beta chain was sequenced within a study of pediatric ulcerative colitis. Some clones are missing from TCRdb's copy, which holds only in-frame ones; the method was immunoSEQ multiplex PCR. The sample lists around 13,000 clones, roughly three quarters occurring once. One to two pinch biopsies were taken from the rectum during colonoscopy. The V gene's germline CDR1 is SGHAT and CDR2 FQNNGV. This CDR3 has 15 residues. The V gene lost 4 bases and the J gene lost 4 bases, with 13 bases spanning the gap. The study, taken as a whole, reports: Two rectal CDR3 clonotypes occurred in all ulcerative colitis patients. Rectal pinch biopsies may have included blood-derived T cells, especially in patients with overt colitis.

Points on this clone: The antigen remains undetermined.

The V call is TRBV11-2, the J call TRBJ2-2, with D possibly TRBD2 on 6 matching bases. This receptor was taken from a boy aged 5-17 years who was a control in a study of pediatric ulcerative colitis. Sequencing used gut tissue. CDR3 region: CASSSTGVGTGELFF. The DNA for the CDR3 is TGTGCCAGCAGCTCCACGGGAGTAGGCACCGGGGAGCTGTTTTTT.